This entry features one TCR beta chain sequence. This sample was included in a study of blood T cell repertoires in COVID-19. The CDR3 sequence is 17 residues long. The V gene end was trimmed by 6 bases and the J gene end by 5 bases; junction bases not matched to a gene: 14. CDR1 and CDR2 from the germline V gene are SGHRS and YFSETQ. Measured with immunoSEQ multiplex PCR; TCRdb has only the in-frame clones, and not every one. The table lists 80,000 to 95,000 clones, under 90% of them singletons. This chain links TRBV5-1 with TRBJ2-3; 11 bases line up with TRBD2. What was sequenced was peripheral blood. The origin of this receptor is a woman between 65 and 79 years old with acute or convalescent COVID-19. In nucleotides, the CDR3 is TGCGCCAGCACTTTAGCGGGAGGGCCCTCCGCGAGAGATACGCAGTATTTT. Its protein product is CASTLAGGPSARDTQYF.